These 22 T cell receptor beta chains share one sample of origin, sequenced in a study of blood T cells in healthy people across ages. Primed by a sample-barcoded 5' primer and a J-beta primer mix, a second PCR proceeded for roughly 6 to 12 cycles. TCRdb fed the 5' RACE reads into MiXCR, producing one record per CDR3 protein. The repertoire holds approximately 1,700,000 distinct CDR3 sequences, with roughly two fifths as singletons. Input material: blood. These receptors originate from a human donor in good health.

The chain has TRBV12-3 or TRBV12-4 and TRBJ1-6, with D unclear. Trimming took 5 bases from V and 13 from J, leaving 12 bases between them. This CDR3 comprises 12 residues. The CDR3 DNA follows: TGTGCCAGCAGTCAAGACATATCTCCCCTCCACTTT. Translated, it gives CASSQDISPLHF.

This clonotype was seen a few times. The chain is built from TRBV12-3 or TRBV12-4 and TRBJ2-5; 7 bases align to TRBD2. Losses at the gene ends were 5 bases for V and 4 bases for J; bases not matched to a gene: 7. This CDR3 has 14 amino acids. Written as DNA, the CDR3 is TGTGCCAGCAGTCCTACCAGCGGGGCAGAGACCCAGTACTTC. Its protein is CASSPTSGAETQYF.

V gene TRBV6-1 combines with J gene TRBJ2-5, with 8 bases fitting TRBD2. After removal of 9 bases from V and 1 base from J, the junction contained 7 bases not matched to a gene. Per the germline V gene, CDR1 is MNHNS and CDR2 is SASEGT. This CDR3 is built from 14 residues. The CDR3 is CASRPAGVQETQYF. As DNA, the CDR3 is TGTGCCAGTCGACCAGCGGGGGTCCAAGAGACCCAGTACTTC.

The chain employs TRBV27 and TRBJ1-6, with 10 positions matching TRBD1. This CDR3 has 16 amino acids. In germline, CDR1 is MNHEY, CDR2 SMNVEV (reference sequence). Germline trimming cut 5 bases from V and 4 bases from J; bases unmatched to any gene: 5. CDR3 nucleotide sequence: TGTGCCAGCAGTCCGACAGGGGGCATTTATAATTCACCCCTCCACTTT. It is translated as CASSPTGGIYNSPLHF.

The chain uses TRBV9 and TRBJ1-1, with a weak D call TRBD1 (5 bases). Germline CDR1 reads SGDLS; CDR2 reads YYNGEE. The CDR3 spans 16 residues. Trimming took 3 bases from V and 4 from J, leaving 19 bases between them. As DNA, the CDR3 is TGTGCCAGCAGCGGAATTGGACAATCGGGAGGCACTGAAGCTTTCTTT. Translating it yields CASSGIGQSGGTEAFF.

This chain uses TRBV20-1 with TRBJ2-1; 9 bases line up with TRBD2. Trimming took 3 bases from V and 5 from J; bases not matched to a gene: 8. Germline V lookup: CDR1 DFQATT, CDR2 SNEGSKA (reference sequence). The CDR3 runs 15 residues. CDR3 DNA: TGCAGTGCTAGGCTTCCTAGCGGGGAGCACAATGAGCAGTTCTTC. It translates to CSARLPSGEHNEQFF.

This clonotype turned up a few times. This chain joins TRBV20-1 and TRBJ1-2, with no clear D. CDR3 length equals 16 residues. Trimming pared 1 base from V and 5 bases from J, leaving 20 bases between. CDR1 is DFQATT, CDR2 SNEGSKA, per germline (reference sequence). CDR3 bases: TGCAGTGCTAGAGTCATGCTTACCGAAATCGGGTATGGCTACACCTTC. Protein sequence: CSARVMLTEIGYGYTF.

J is TRBJ1-1 and V is TRBV4-1, with TRBD1 as a possible D gene (6 bases). V gave up 8 bases and J gave up 2 bases, with 12 bases separating them. Per germline, CDR1 MGHRA and CDR2 YSYEKL. The CDR3 is made up of 13 amino acids. Here the CDR3 DNA reads TGCGCCAGCGGGAAGGGGGGAAACACTGAAGCTTTCTTT. It encodes CASGKGGNTEAFF.

The rearrangement links TRBV4-3 to TRBJ2-1, with D perhaps assigned TRBD1 or TRBD2 (5 bases each). V lost 3 bases to trimming and J lost 1 base, with 10 bases between them. Germline loops: CDR1 LGHNA, CDR2 YSLEER. The CDR3 length is 15 residues. The CDR3: CASSHPGPSYNEQFF. The CDR3 DNA sequence: TGCGCCAGCAGCCATCCGGGACCGTCCTACAATGAGCAGTTCTTC.

This clonotype was seen a few times. The chain carries TRBV6-2 or TRBV6-3 and TRBJ1-2; D might be TRBD1 (5 bases). With 5 bases removed from V and 5 bases from J, the gap between germline ends came to 18 bases. This CDR3 comprises 15 residues. CDR1 MNHEY and CDR2 SVGEGT come from the germline V gene. CDR3 amino acids: CASSPQGREGYGYTF. The CDR3 coding sequence is TGTGCCAGCAGTCCTCAGGGCCGCGAGGGGTATGGCTACACCTTC.

The chain combines TRBV11-2 with TRBJ2-5; possible D gene TRBD1, 6 bases. Trimming removed 6 bases from V and 2 bases from J, with 16 bases in between. This CDR3 is built from 15 residues. Germline assignment: CDR1 SGHAT and CDR2 FQNNGV. The CDR3 DNA sequence: TGTGCCAGCAGTTCCACAGGGTTAGGGCAAGAGACCCAGTACTTC. Residues: CASSSTGLGQETQYF.

The genes are TRBV9 and TRBJ2-3; no firm D call. With 4 bases removed from V and 2 bases from J, the gap between germline ends came to 20 bases. The germline CDR1 and CDR2 sequences are SGDLS and YYNGEE. The CDR3 spans 17 residues. CDR3 nucleotide sequence: TGTGCCAGCAGCTCTCGCTTTAAGCGCGACGTCACAGATACGCAGTATTTT. This encodes CASSSRFKRDVTDTQYF.

The chain is built from TRBV6-6 and TRBJ2-7, with D unresolved. Germline values: CDR1 MNHNY, CDR2 SVGAGI (reference sequence). The CDR3 covers 13 residues. Trimming pared 2 bases from V and 2 bases from J, leaving 7 bases between. CDR3 DNA: TGTGCCAGCAGTTACCCTGGGACCTACGAGCAGTACTTC. Protein sequence: CASSYPGTYEQYF.

The sample holds many counts of this clonotype. This sequence may be a read error, since a much larger clone differs from it by one base. This chain connects TRBV14 to TRBJ2-5; D remains ambiguous. The ends were cut back, 5 bases at V and 0 bases at J, with 4 bases in the middle. CDR1 is SGHDN, CDR2 FVKESK, per germline. The CDR3 totals 12 residues. The DNA for the CDR3 is TGTGCCAGCAGCTGGAACCAAGAGACCCAGTACTTC. This codes for CASSWNQETQYF.

The J gene is TRBJ2-7, the V gene TRBV11-3; 10 bases agree with TRBD1. Germline trimming cut 5 bases from V and 2 bases from J; bases unmatched to any gene: 15. CDR3 length: 18 residues. Germline lookup yields CDR1 SGHNT and CDR2 YENEEA. The CDR3 nucleotides are TGTGCCAGCAGCCTTCAGGATACCGGGACAGGGGTGGCCTACGAGCAGTACTTC. Translating gives CASSLQDTGTGVAYEQYF.

This clonotype was observed a few times. The chain is built from TRBV5-5 and TRBJ2-1, with D maybe TRBD1 (6 bases). V gave up 7 bases and J gave up 9 bases, with 26 bases separating them. CDR1 is SGHKS and CDR2 is YYEKEE in the germline V gene (reference sequence). The CDR3 is 16 residues long. The CDR3 DNA is TGTGCCAGCGCCCCCGTGAGACAGGCCCTTTATGGTGAGCAGTTCTTC. Translating gives CASAPVRQALYGEQFF.

This clonotype occurred once. The rearrangement uses TRBV11-2 and TRBJ2-1, with D hard to call. Near its end, the DNA agrees better with TRBJ2-7, so the J call may be wrong. Germline-derived CDR1 and CDR2 are SGHAT and FQNNGV. This CDR3 has 16 amino acids. CDR3 nucleotides: TGTGCCAGCAGCTTAGGTGAACTGAACTCCTACAATGAGCAGTACTTC. It specifies CASSLGELNSYNEQYF.

This clonotype turned up a few times. The chain joins TRBV7-3 to TRBJ1-1, with D possibly matching TRBD1 (6 bases). Germline-derived CDR1 and CDR2 are SGHTA and FQGTGA. V lost 5 bases and J 8 bases, leaving 15 bases between the germline ends. This CDR3 has 13 residues. This CDR3 reads CASSPGLGQEAFF. Here the CDR3 DNA reads TGTGCCAGCAGCCCAGGTCTGGGACAAGAAGCTTTCTTT.

The rearrangement uses TRBV7-9 and TRBJ2-5; D tentatively fits TRBD1 or TRBD2 (5 bases each). The J call may be in error: the DNA end matches TRBJ2-7 better. The CDR3 covers 14 residues. In germline, CDR1 is SEHNR, CDR2 FQNEAQ (reference sequence). The CDR3 loop reads CASGPRVVSDEQYF. CDR3 sequence (DNA): TGTGCCAGCGGGCCCAGGGTGGTTAGCGACGAGCAGTACTTC.

V usage is TRBV28 and J usage is TRBJ2-1; 11 nucleotides match TRBD2. Looked up from germline, CDR1 is MDHEN and CDR2 is SYDVKM. J was trimmed by 4 bases and V by 10 bases; bases with no gene match: 12. This CDR3 is built from 16 residues. The DNA of the CDR3 is TGTGCCATCTATACCGGGCTAGCGGGGGGTTACAATGAGCAGTTCTTC. The encoded protein is CAIYTGLAGGYNEQFF.

The CDR3 region is CASSFVGTYYQSETQYF. The CDR3 nucleotides are TGTGCCAGCAGCTTTGTTGGGACATACTACCAGAGCGAGACCCAGTACTTC. The chain has TRBV7-2 and TRBJ2-7; weak D call: TRBD1 (6 bases). The better agreement between TRBJ2-5 and the DNA end casts doubt on the J call. The length of the CDR3 is 17 residues. Germline loops: CDR1 SGHTA, CDR2 FQGNSA.

This clonotype was counted between two and nine times. The CDR3 DNA is TGTGCCAGCAATTCCAATTTGGGACTAGCGGGGGCGGAGTTCTTC. Translation gives CASNSNLGLAGAEFF. The V and J genes are TRBV6-2 or TRBV6-3 and TRBJ2-1; 14 nucleotides align to TRBD2. Germline V lookup: CDR1 MNHEY, CDR2 SVGEGT. Unmatched junction bases numbered 13, after V lost 7 bases and J lost 14 bases. CDR3 length: 15 amino acids.